The entry below describes one T cell receptor (beta chain). This clonotype was seen repeatedly, ten times or more. What this receptor recognizes is not known. No per-base quality is available; no much larger clone lies one base away. These data come from a study of read filtering for tumor transcriptome and immune sequencing (dated by TCRdb to 2019 to 2021). The study in broad terms: The cohort had 17 male and roughly 14 female patients with a mean age of roughly 64 years, ranging from about 40 to 85. Whole-transcriptome libraries were prepared with the TruSeq RNA Access Library Prep Kit after DNase treatment. Per sample, about 4.05 to 10.27 million TCR-region mapped reads were obtained with IR-seq, compared with only about 85 to 1273 with RNA-seq. By revised international staging, roughly 8 patients were R-ISS I, 16 were R-ISS II and roughly 7 were R-ISS III. A main aim was a read-filtering strategy for immune repertoire data, specifically whether clonotypes supported by a single read should be removed. TCR repertoires obtained by targeted immune repertoire sequencing and by bulk whole-transcriptome sequencing performed on the same bone marrow samples were compared. The paper's findings and limits, for the study overall: The sorted CD138-negative fraction was composed of a mixed bone marrow immune population rather than of purified T cells. Single-read clonotypes made up 80% to 85% of clonotypes but roughly 3.2% of total reads in IR-seq, and just under 75% of clonotypes and approximately 48% of reads in RNA-seq. Compared with RNA-seq, IR-seq captured clonotypes at much greater depth and more reliably, and a smaller IR-seq throughput was enough to identify most of the shared clonotypes. The correlation between IR-seq and RNA-seq shared clonotype proportions was increased by removal of single-read clonotypes.

Every patient had bone marrow sampled at the time of active disease. Bone marrow mononuclear cells were isolated by Ficoll-Hypaque density gradient centrifugation. CD138-negative cells were obtained by negative selection after labeling with CD138 magnetic microbeads on a MACS separator, removing myeloma plasma cells. The purity of the isolated cells was checked by flow cytometry with CD138 antibodies on an Attune NxT. TRIzol reagent was used to extract total RNA, and a NanoDrop spectrophotometer was used to quantify the extracted RNA. For each patient, the CD138-negative bone marrow sample underwent paired RNA-seq and IR-seq. TCR libraries were built from approximately 400 ng RNA with the Immunoverse kit, using molecular barcoded adaptors covering alpha/delta and beta/gamma chains. TCR library preparation used the same RNA that went into transcriptome sequencing. Sequencing of TCR libraries was carried out on an Illumina HiSeq 4000 with 2 x 150 cycles. In the authors' own workflow: MiXCR aligned TCR reads to human V, D, J and C references and assembled the aligned reads into CDR3 clonotypes, with quality filtering and error correction included. The tcR package in R was used to analyze clonotype counts and gene usage diversity. Raw mapping reads were checked after the RNA-seq reads had been mapped by STAR aligner version 2.5.3a onto the human GRCh37 genome. To test the effect of sequencing depth on detected clonotypes, IR-seq fastq files were randomly downsampled using Seqtk 1.3. TCRdb reworked the public reads: Q25 trimming with fastp, MiXCR clone assembly, productive beta chains retained. One record per CDR3 amino acid sequence lists the most common genes and DNA. V and J calls and clone size were set by TCRdb, not the authors. This sample gives 37,000 or so distinct CDR3 sequences in total; approximately 14% of them show up just once. Of the sample, less than 45% is held by the ten largest clones.

The sample consisted of a population of CD138-negative cells sorted from bone marrow. Sample cell subset or site, as interpreted from the label and publication: bone marrow mononuclear cells depleted of CD138+ plasma/myeloma cells by negative magnetic selection. The receptor was isolated from a donor aged 40 or older with multiple myeloma.

The CDR3 loop reads CASSQAPGQGSNQPQHF. The sequence in DNA is TGCGCCAGCAGCCAGGCCCCGGGACAGGGAAGCAATCAGCCCCAGCATTTT. The chain is assembled from TRBV4-3 and TRBJ1-5; TRBD1 fits 9 bases in the junction. The CDR3 contains 17 residues, cysteine and phenylalanine counted. Only the CDR3 portion is preserved as DNA: 51 bases, with reading frame beginning at the first base. From V the trimming removes 3 bases and from J it removes 1 base, while the gene matches leave 7 bases of the junction unaccounted for. Per the germline V gene, LGHNA is the CDR1 and YSLEER is the CDR2.